The clone carrying this T cell receptor beta chain appeared many times. The antigen remains undetermined. This entry belongs to a study of blood T cells in healthy people across ages. Notes on the study in general: Versus aged donors, long-lived donors had higher diversity and more naive CD4+ cells. Per million T cells, the diversity of TCR beta decreased roughly linearly as age advanced.

The germline V and J ends were trimmed by 2 bases and 2 bases, with 16 bases remaining between them. CDR3 length equals 16 residues. The germline CDR1 and CDR2 sequences are SQVTM and ANQGSEA. A J-beta primer mix and a sample-barcoded 5' primer were used in a second PCR of about 7 to 12 cycles. Each cDNA molecule was tagged by a template-switch adaptor that had 12 random nucleotides. In TCRdb, the 5' RACE reads were re-called with MiXCR into one record per CDR3 protein. This sample has 630,000 or so distinct CDR3 sequences, with 32% found just once. Every donor provided roughly 10 milliliters of peripheral blood.

This TCR came from a woman aged 80 or over in good health. The chain joins TRBV29-1 to TRBJ2-1; D unclear. Input material: blood. CDR3 sequence: CSVELMQTPAYNEQFF. CDR3 DNA: TGCAGCGTTGAACTTATGCAGACCCCCGCCTACAATGAGCAGTTCTTC.